Sequencing of this T cell receptor beta chain was carried out in a study of PD-1 blockade in classical Hodgkin lymphoma. Study outcomes and limitations: With CD4+ cells, TCR diversity rose significantly by C4D1, but not with CD8+ cells. Baseline TCR diversity was reportedly lower in newly diagnosed patients than healthy donors.

Time point specified: cycle 4 day 1 (C4D1), after more than 5 weeks of nivolumab. Every patient relapsed after autologous stem cell transplantation, and brentuximab vedotin exposure varied. This clone was picked up a small number of times. Antigen: not known. Repertoires were generated with immunoSEQ multiplex PCR, while TCRdb's copy carries only in-frame clones and drops some. The sample consists of about 44,000 clones, roughly 70% of them appearing once. V shed 2 bases and J shed 2 bases, with 10 bases lying between them. Germline lookup yields CDR1 MDHEN and CDR2 SYDVKM. There are 14 residues in the CDR3.

The chain carries TRBV28 and TRBJ2-7, with D perhaps matching TRBD1 or TRBD2 (6 bases each). This receptor was identified in a human donor with classical Hodgkin lymphoma. Sample: peripheral blood mononuclear cells (PBMCs), taken before the fourth cycle of nivolumab. CDR3 sequence reads: CASSLTGGPYEQYF. The DNA of the CDR3 is TGTGCCAGCAGTTTAACCGGGGGCCCCTACGAGCAGTACTTC.